The 13 T cell receptor beta chains below all came from one sample that was sequenced in a study of T cell responses to AZD1222 COVID-19 vaccine. The protocol was immunoSEQ multiplex PCR, while the TCRdb copy is restricted to in-frame clones and leaves out a portion. The table lists about 15,000 clones, 65% to 80% of them singletons. Sequenced here: peripheral blood, sampled 28 days after the second AZD1222 dose. The receptors come from an adult who received the AZD1222 COVID-19 vaccine.

The chain recombines TRBV12-3 or TRBV12-4 with TRBJ2-7; D possibly matches TRBD1 or TRBD2 (5 bases each). The CDR3 runs to 12 residues. The V gene lost 8 bases and the J gene lost 2 bases, with 10 bases spanning the gap. DNA for the CDR3: TGTGCCAGCGGACGGGACCCCTACGAGCAGTACTTC. Translated, it gives CASGRDPYEQYF.

The chain carries TRBV19 and TRBJ2-3; no clear D gene. The germline V and J ends were trimmed by 1 base and 10 bases, with 9 bases remaining between them. The CDR3 has 12 amino acids. Germline CDR1 reads LNHDA; CDR2 reads SQIVND (reference sequence). The CDR3 bases are TGTGCCAGTAGTATAGGTGCCCCGCCGCAGTATTTT. The encoded protein is CASSIGAPPQYF.

This chain connects TRBV28 to TRBJ1-2; D is possibly TRBD1 (6 bases). This CDR3 is built from 15 residues. Germline values: CDR1 MDHEN, CDR2 SYDVKM. The V and J ends lost 2 bases and 3 bases respectively, with 13 bases between them. CDR3 region: CASSLRSGTHYGYTF. The CDR3 region has the DNA TGTGCCAGCAGTTTACGCTCCGGGACACACTATGGCTACACCTTC.

This rearrangement joins TRBV6-5 to TRBJ1-2; TRBD1 might be the D (6 bases). V was trimmed by 6 bases and J by 1 base, leaving 12 bases between them. The length of the CDR3 is 14 residues. Germline assignment: CDR1 MNHEY and CDR2 SVGAGI. The CDR3 sequence is CASSLMDSNYGYTF. The CDR3 bases are TGTGCCAGCAGCCTCATGGACAGTAACTATGGCTACACCTTC.

The rearrangement links TRBV6-5 to TRBJ1-5; possible D gene TRBD1, 5 bases. The V gene's germline CDR1 is MNHEY and CDR2 SVGAGI. This CDR3 has 14 amino acids. The germline V and J ends were trimmed by 2 bases and 1 base, with 6 bases remaining between them. DNA of the CDR3: TGTGCCAGCAGTTACCGGGGGAGCAATCAGCCCCAGCATTTT. Encoded protein: CASSYRGSNQPQHF.

The chain uses TRBV5-1 and TRBJ2-1; TRBD1 or TRBD2 may be the D gene (5 bases each). The CDR3 is 12 residues long. V was pared by 5 bases and J by 6 bases, with 9 bases between. The germline CDR1 and CDR2 sequences are SGHRS and YFSETQ. As DNA, the CDR3 is TGCGCCAGCAGTACGGGGCTCAATGAGCAGTTCTTC. This translates into CASSTGLNEQFF.

This sequence joins TRBV30 and TRBJ1-1; tentative D call: TRBD1 (5 bases). Germline V CDR1 and CDR2: GTSNPN, SVGIG (reference sequence). This CDR3 spans 14 amino acids. Trimming cost V 2 bases and J 1 base, with 11 bases left between them. CDR3: CAWSLGGGNTEAFF. DNA for the CDR3: TGTGCCTGGAGTTTGGGTGGGGGGAACACTGAAGCTTTCTTT.

The chain joins TRBV27 to TRBJ2-1; D remains unclear. The CDR3 totals 14 residues. With 4 bases removed from V and 7 bases from J, the gap between germline ends came to 14 bases. The germline CDR1 and CDR2 sequences are MNHEY and SMNVEV (reference sequence). CDR3 bases: TGTGCCAGCAGTTCGTACCGGGCCGCAAATGAGCAGTTCTTC. Translated: CASSSYRAANEQFF.

The rearrangement uses TRBV6-5 and TRBJ2-1; D possibly uses TRBD1 or TRBD2 (5 bases each). V lost 7 bases and J 8 bases, leaving 18 bases between the germline ends. There are 14 residues in the CDR3. Germline lookup yields CDR1 MNHEY and CDR2 SVGAGI. CDR3 nucleotide sequence: TGTGCCAGCACTTCAACAATGGGACGGGATGAGCAGTTCTTC. This translates into CASTSTMGRDEQFF.

The chain links TRBV29-1 to TRBJ2-1; 10 bases align to TRBD2. The CDR3 contains 13 residues. Germline lookup yields CDR1 SQVTM and CDR2 ANQGSEA. The junction had 6 bases not matched to a gene; V was cut back by 6 bases and J by 7 bases. The CDR3 DNA sequence: TGCAGCGTCAGTCTAGCGGGGGTGAATGAGCAGTTCTTC. As protein: CSVSLAGVNEQFF.

In its sample, this clone was seen once. The rearrangement links TRBV12-3 or TRBV12-4 to TRBJ1-1; D remains ambiguous. The CDR3 totals 12 residues. The V and J ends lost 3 bases and 7 bases respectively, with 9 bases between them. CDR3 amino acids: CASSFVAIEAFF. Here the CDR3 DNA reads TGTGCCAGCAGTTTTGTAGCTATTGAAGCTTTCTTT.

V gene TRBV4-3 combines with J gene TRBJ1-5, with D possibly being TRBD1 (5 bases). The CDR3 is 15 amino acids. The ends were cut back, 0 bases at V and 6 bases at J, with 12 bases in the middle. The germline CDR1 and CDR2 sequences are LGHNA and YSLEER. The CDR3 is CASSQDFQGGQPQHF. CDR3 in DNA: TGCGCCAGCAGCCAAGATTTCCAGGGCGGTCAGCCCCAGCATTTT.

The sample holds one count of this clone. CDR3 region: CASSPALGMGYGYTF. The CDR3 region has the DNA TGTGCCAGCTCACCGGCCCTTGGAATGGGCTATGGCTACACCTTC. The chain joins TRBV18 to TRBJ1-2, with no clear D. V was trimmed by 3 bases and J by 4 bases, leaving 15 bases between them. The CDR3 consists of 15 residues. CDR1 KGHSH and CDR2 LQKENI come from the germline V gene.